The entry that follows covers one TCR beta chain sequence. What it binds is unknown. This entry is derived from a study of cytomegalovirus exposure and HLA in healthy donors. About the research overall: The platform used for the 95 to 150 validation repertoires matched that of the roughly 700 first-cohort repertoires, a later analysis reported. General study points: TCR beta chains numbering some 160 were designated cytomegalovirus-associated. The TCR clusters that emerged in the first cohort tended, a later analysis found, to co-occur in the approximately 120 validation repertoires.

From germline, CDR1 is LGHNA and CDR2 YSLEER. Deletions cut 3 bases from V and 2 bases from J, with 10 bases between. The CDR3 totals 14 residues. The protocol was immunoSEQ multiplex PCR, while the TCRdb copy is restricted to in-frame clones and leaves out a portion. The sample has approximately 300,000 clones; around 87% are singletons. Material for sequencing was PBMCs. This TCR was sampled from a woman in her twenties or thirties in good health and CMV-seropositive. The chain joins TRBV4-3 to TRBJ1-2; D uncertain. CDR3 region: CASSQTVTNYGYTF. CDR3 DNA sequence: TGCGCCAGCAGCCAGACGGTTACGAACTATGGCTACACCTTC.